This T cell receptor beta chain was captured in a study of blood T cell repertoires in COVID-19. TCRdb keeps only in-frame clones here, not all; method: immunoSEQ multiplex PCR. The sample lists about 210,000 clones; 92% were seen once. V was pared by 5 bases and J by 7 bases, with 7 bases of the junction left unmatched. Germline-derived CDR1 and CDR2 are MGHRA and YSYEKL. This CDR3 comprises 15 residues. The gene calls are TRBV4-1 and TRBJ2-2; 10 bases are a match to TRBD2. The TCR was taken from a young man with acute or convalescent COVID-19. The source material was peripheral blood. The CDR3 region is CASSEDQREGGELFF. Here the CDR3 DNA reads TGCGCCAGCAGCGAGGACCAGCGGGAGGGCGGGGAGCTGTTTTTT.